The 30 T cell receptor beta chains given below trace back to one sample, sequenced in a study of blood T cell repertoires in COVID-19. Data came from immunoSEQ multiplex PCR; TCRdb stores just in-frame clones and leaves some out. The data contain tens of thousands of clones, 91% of them singletons. Sequenced sample: peripheral blood. These receptors were collected from a woman between 45 and 65 years old in a cohort sampled during active COVID-19.

Only one count was recorded for this clone. V is TRBV10-3 and J is TRBJ2-5, with 12 bases identical to TRBD2. Trimming removed 5 bases from V and 5 bases from J; junction bases left unmatched: 6. This CDR3 region has 15 residues. Germline CDR1 is ENHRY and CDR2 is SYGVKD. The CDR3 DNA follows: TGTGCCATCAGTCAGACCGGGACTAGCGGGGAGACCCAGTACTTC. Its translation: CAISQTGTSGETQYF.

This clone was observed once. The V call is TRBV3-1 (or the pseudogene TRBV3-2), the J call TRBJ2-7; unclear D gene. The V and J ends lost 5 bases and 2 bases respectively, with 4 bases between them. The length of the CDR3 is 11 residues. Germline CDR1 is LGHDT and CDR2 is YNNKEL (reference sequence). The CDR3 loop reads CASSNTYEQYF. CDR3 nucleotides: TGTGCCAGCAGCAACACCTACGAGCAGTACTTC.

The chain has TRBV5-1 and TRBJ2-1; tentatively, D is TRBD1 (5 bases). V gave up 5 bases and J gave up 0 bases, with 12 bases separating them. Germline V CDR1 and CDR2: SGHRS, YFSETQ. This CDR3 has 15 residues. The CDR3 loop is CASSPRQYSYNEQFF. For the CDR3, the DNA is TGCGCCAGCAGTCCCCGACAGTACTCCTACAATGAGCAGTTCTTC.

V gene TRBV7-8 combines with J gene TRBJ2-7; 8 bases match TRBD2. The V gene end was trimmed by 5 bases and the J gene end by 2 bases; junction bases not matched to a gene: 8. This CDR3 is 15 amino acids long. Germline CDR1 reads SGHVS; CDR2 reads FQNEAQ. The CDR3 sequence is CASSRNSGAPYEQYF. CDR3 coding DNA: TGTGCCAGCAGCCGCAATAGCGGGGCCCCCTACGAGCAGTACTTC.

This chain joins TRBV7-6 and TRBJ1-6; D might be TRBD1 (6 bases). Per the germline V gene, CDR1 is SGHVS and CDR2 is FNYEAQ. This CDR3 contains 13 residues. V dropped 5 bases and J dropped 6 bases, with 8 bases sitting between them. The CDR3 reads CASSPDSNSPLHF. CDR3 coding DNA: TGTGCCAGCAGCCCGGACAGTAATTCACCCCTCCACTTT.

The chain combines TRBV20-1 with TRBJ2-1; 8 positions agree with TRBD2. The ends lost 3 bases at V and 6 bases at J; junction bases unmatched: 7. The CDR3 is 14 residues long. Germline CDR1 and CDR2: DFQATT and SNEGSKA (reference sequence). CDR3 DNA sequence: TGCAGTGCTAGTTACAGCGGGAGCTCCAATGAGCAGTTCTTC. Translated: CSASYSGSSNEQFF.

V is TRBV11-2 and J is TRBJ1-1; tentatively, D is TRBD1 (5 bases). Per germline, CDR1 SGHAT and CDR2 FQNNGV. The CDR3 extends over 16 amino acids. V was shortened by 3 bases and J by 4 bases, with 18 bases between the two germline ends. CDR3 nucleotides: TGTGCCAGCAGCTTGGGGCGAAACCTTAGGGGCACTGAAGCTTTCTTT. Translating gives CASSLGRNLRGTEAFF.

The CDR3 sequence: CASSLDPVSEYNEQFF. CDR3 in DNA: TGCGCCAGCAGCCTTGACCCAGTTAGCGAGTACAATGAGCAGTTCTTC. The genes are TRBV5-1 and TRBJ2-1; the D gene is possibly TRBD2 (5 bases). There are 16 residues in the CDR3. Trimming shortened V by 4 bases and J by 4 bases, and 18 bases separated the two germline ends. The germline gives CDR1 SGHRS, CDR2 YFSETQ.

This clone has just a few counts. The chain carries TRBV19 and TRBJ2-3; tentatively, D is TRBD1 (5 bases). Per germline, CDR1 LNHDA and CDR2 SQIVND (reference sequence). V was clipped by 7 bases and J by 4 bases, with 15 bases between them. The CDR3 has 14 residues. CDR3 in amino acids: CASMGRDGSDTQYF. CDR3 nucleotide sequence: TGTGCCAGTATGGGCAGGGATGGGTCAGATACGCAGTATTTT.

This chain connects TRBV5-1 to TRBJ2-5, with a tentative D call TRBD2 (5 bases). CDR1 and CDR2 (germline): SGHRS, YFSETQ. Trimming took 1 base from V and 2 from J, leaving 9 bases between them. This CDR3 has 14 amino acids. In DNA, the CDR3 is TGCGCCAGCAGCTTGAGCAGCGGACAAGAGACCCAGTACTTC. Translated: CASSLSSGQETQYF.

Comments on this clone: Mismatch with germline at one junction end may stem from a read error. Here the CDR3 DNA reads TGTGCCAGCAGCGAAGCCGGGACAGGGATATATGGCTACACCTTC. Translation gives CASSEAGTGIYGYTF. The chain has TRBV6-1 and TRBJ1-2; 9 nucleotides align to TRBD1. The germline CDR1 and CDR2 sequences are MNHNS and SASEGT. The CDR3 is 15 amino acids.

This chain uses TRBV6-5 with TRBJ2-7; D is ambiguous. Between the trimmed V and J ends, which lost 6 bases and 2 bases, there was a span of 17 bases. CDR3 length equals 15 residues. Germline-derived CDR1 and CDR2 are MNHEY and SVGAGI. CDR3 DNA: TGTGCCAGCAGAGATAAGTTAAGGAGACCCTACGAGCAGTACTTC. Translating it yields CASRDKLRRPYEQYF.

The J gene is TRBJ2-2, the V gene TRBV5-5; D gene unclear. Between the trimmed V and J ends, which lost 1 base and 3 bases, there was a span of 10 bases. The germline CDR1 and CDR2 sequences are SGHKS and YYEKEE (reference sequence). The CDR3 is 15 residues long. The CDR3 protein is CASSLLLQHTGELFF. CDR3 DNA: TGTGCCAGCAGCTTGCTTTTACAGCACACCGGGGAGCTGTTTTTT.

The J gene is TRBJ2-7, the V gene TRBV11-2, with TRBD1 as a possible D gene (6 bases). The CDR3 is 14 amino acids. Germline V gene sequence: CDR1 SGHAT, CDR2 FQNNGV. The V and J ends lost 2 bases and 4 bases respectively, with 12 bases between them. DNA for the CDR3: TGTGCCAGCAGCTTACTGGGGGCGGGTTACGAGCAGTACTTC. This codes for CASSLLGAGYEQYF.

This clone was seen just once. The J gene is TRBJ2-1, the V gene TRBV7-9, with 10 bases matching TRBD2. This CDR3 region has 17 residues. Per the germline V gene, CDR1 is SEHNR and CDR2 is FQNEAQ (reference sequence). The V segment lost 4 bases and the J segment 5 bases; nucleotides outside the gene matches: 11. This chain's CDR3 is CASSSDRLAGRNNEQFF. CDR3 DNA sequence: TGTGCCAGCAGCTCAGACCGACTAGCGGGCAGGAACAATGAGCAGTTCTTC.

The chain employs TRBV6-5 and TRBJ2-4, with 10 bases that match TRBD1. This CDR3 is 15 amino acids long. V was pared by 5 bases and J by 6 bases, with 7 bases of the junction left unmatched. Germline V gives CDR1 MNHEY, CDR2 SVGAGI. The DNA of the CDR3 is TGTGCCAGCAGTACCGGGACAGGGGCAAGAAACATTCAGTACTTC. This sequence encodes CASSTGTGARNIQYF.

The chain couples TRBV5-5 to TRBJ2-7, with TRBD1 matching 9 bases. Per germline, CDR1 SGHKS and CDR2 YYEKEE (reference sequence). Trimming at V came to 0 bases and at J to 2 bases, leaving 3 bases not matched to a gene. The CDR3 runs to 15 residues. The CDR3 nucleotides read TGTGCCAGCAGCTTGGTTGGACAGGGGACCTACGAGCAGTACTTC. The encoded protein is CASSLVGQGTYEQYF.

The chain combines TRBV2 with TRBJ1-4; the match to TRBD1 covers 8 bases. Per germline, CDR1 SNHLY and CDR2 FYNNEI. The CDR3 covers 13 residues. V shed 7 bases, J shed 8 bases, and the junction held 6 bases outside the gene matches. The DNA of the CDR3 is TGTGCCAGCAAGGGACAGGAAGAAGAAAAACTGTTTTTT. Its protein product is CASKGQEEEKLFF.

The rearrangement links TRBV9 to TRBJ1-3, with D perhaps matching TRBD1 (6 bases). V was cut by 0 bases and J by 8 bases, with 15 bases left in between. This CDR3 spans 15 amino acids. CDR1 and CDR2 (germline): SGDLS, YYNGEE. In DNA form, the CDR3 reads TGTGCCAGCAGCGTAGTTGGGGGCGCGAGGGACACCATATATTTT. This sequence encodes CASSVVGGARDTIYF.

V usage is TRBV13 and J usage is TRBJ2-1; D gene uncertain. Trimming took 0 bases from V and 7 from J, leaving 10 bases between them. This CDR3 region has 14 residues. The V gene's germline CDR1 is PRHDT and CDR2 FYEKMQ (reference sequence). The CDR3 DNA is TGTGCCAGCAGCTTAGGCCTAGGTCCGAATGAGCAGTTCTTC. Its protein is CASSLGLGPNEQFF.

The chain recombines TRBV9 with TRBJ2-2; D not certain. Trimming stripped 0 bases from V and 5 bases from J, with 14 bases between. Germline V gene sequence: CDR1 SGDLS, CDR2 YYNGEE. This CDR3 comprises 16 residues. The DNA for the CDR3 is TGTGCCAGCAGCGTAGCTACTCCAACAGTTACCGGGGAGCTGTTTTTT. This codes for CASSVATPTVTGELFF.

The V call is TRBV6-5, the J call TRBJ2-5, with D perhaps matching TRBD1 (6 bases). V lost 5 bases and J 5 bases, leaving 18 bases between the germline ends. This CDR3 contains 15 residues. CDR1 and CDR2 from the germline V gene are MNHEY and SVGAGI. CDR3 amino acids: CASSPTGTFRETQYF. The CDR3 nucleotides read TGTGCCAGCAGTCCGACAGGAACCTTCCGGGAGACCCAGTACTTC.

The chain joins TRBV18 to TRBJ1-2, with D uncertain. Between the trimmed V and J ends, which lost 5 bases and 1 base, there was a span of 20 bases. The germline gives CDR1 KGHSH, CDR2 LQKENI. This CDR3 comprises 17 residues. CDR3 residues: CASSSRVVGGNNYGYTF. DNA for the CDR3: TGTGCCAGCTCATCCCGAGTCGTCGGAGGAAATAACTATGGCTACACCTTC.

The chain joins TRBV6-5 to TRBJ1-1; D unclear. The CDR3 sequence is 16 residues long. CDR1 is MNHEY, CDR2 SVGAGI, per germline. V was trimmed by 0 bases and J by 0 bases, leaving 11 bases between them. Here the CDR3 reads CASSYSSGYLNTEAFF. In nucleotides, the CDR3 is TGTGCCAGCAGTTACTCGAGCGGGTATCTGAACACTGAAGCTTTCTTT.

This clone was found a few times. This sequence joins TRBV12-3 or TRBV12-4 and TRBJ1-1; tentatively, D is TRBD1 (6 bases). The length of the CDR3 is 13 residues. Deletions cut 6 bases from V and 3 bases from J, with 11 bases between. The CDR3 sequence is CASSLQGYTEAFF. The CDR3 DNA reads as TGTGCCAGCAGCCTACAGGGTTACACTGAAGCTTTCTTT.

This chain uses TRBV5-6 with TRBJ2-1, with TRBD1 matching 9 bases. Germline V gives CDR1 SGHDT, CDR2 YYEEEE. The CDR3 extends over 16 amino acids. Germline trimming cut 2 bases from V and 7 bases from J; bases unmatched to any gene: 10. For the CDR3, the DNA is TGTGCCAGCAGCTTTGTAGGGACAGGGACGCGGAATGAGCAGTTCTTC. Amino acids: CASSFVGTGTRNEQFF.

The chain couples TRBV21-1 to TRBJ1-2; the table calls TRBD1, which could not be checked here. TRBV21-1 is tagged as a pseudogene. CDR3 length: 15 residues. CDR3 sequence: CASSARTGADYGYTF. As DNA, the CDR3 is TGTGCCAGCAGCGCCAGGACAGGGGCTGACTATGGCTACACCTTC.

The chain employs TRBV7-9 and TRBJ1-2, with 7 bases that match TRBD1. This CDR3 spans 13 amino acids. Losses at the gene ends were 5 bases for V and 2 bases for J; bases not matched to a gene: 2. From germline, CDR1 is SEHNR and CDR2 FQNEAQ (reference sequence). CDR3 sequence: CASSRGQNYGYTF. The CDR3, as DNA: TGTGCCAGCAGCCGGGGACAGAACTATGGCTACACCTTC.

The chain employs TRBV5-4 and TRBJ2-2, with D possibly matching TRBD2 (6 bases). The CDR3 runs to 13 residues. Germline values: CDR1 SGHNT, CDR2 YYREEE (reference sequence). Trimming left V 0 bases short and J 7 bases short, with 7 bases between. The CDR3 spells CASSLAGGGELFF. The CDR3 DNA reads as TGTGCCAGCAGCTTGGCCGGGGGCGGGGAGCTGTTTTTT.

V gene TRBV13 combines with J gene TRBJ2-7; TRBD2 might be the D (6 bases). The CDR3 extends over 14 amino acids. Between the trimmed V and J ends, which lost 5 bases and 6 bases, there was a span of 17 bases. Per germline, CDR1 PRHDT and CDR2 FYEKMQ (reference sequence). CDR3 bases: TGTGCCAGCAGCCCGGCGGGGTTTCGGCTCGAGCAGTACTTC. This translates into CASSPAGFRLEQYF. Full variable domain (rest looked up from reference TRBV13 and TRBJ2-7): AAGVIQSPRHLIKEKRETATLKCYPIPRHDTVYWYQQGPGQDPQFLISFYEKMQSDKGSIPDRFSAQQFSDYHSELNMSSLELGDSALYFCASSPAGFRLEQYFGPGTRLTVT.